Below are 30 T cell receptor beta chains sequenced from a single sample in a study of cytomegalovirus exposure and HLA in healthy donors. The PCR ran on 60 Vbeta and 13 Jbeta primers. Some clones are missing from TCRdb's copy, which holds only in-frame ones; the method was immunoSEQ multiplex PCR. Of 150,000 or so clones in the sample, around 74% were seen once. Sequenced input: PBMCs. Receptors originate from a man aged 18 to 29 in good health and CMV-seropositive.

This clone came up a few times. The chain employs TRBV2 and TRBJ1-3; D unclear. The CDR3 has 11 residues. V lost 3 bases, J lost 7 bases, and 4 bases lay in between. CDR1 is SNHLY and CDR2 is FYNNEI in the germline V gene. The CDR3 reads CASSERNTIYF. The CDR3 region has the DNA TGTGCCAGCAGTGAGCGGAACACCATATATTTT.

The rearrangement links TRBV2 to TRBJ1-5, with D possibly TRBD1 on 5 matching bases. V lost 7 bases and J lost 7, with 17 bases in between. The germline CDR1 and CDR2 sequences are SNHLY and FYNNEI. The CDR3 runs to 14 residues. DNA for the CDR3: TGTGCCAGCACCTCCCTGGCGGGGGACCAGCCCCAGCATTTT. Translating it yields CASTSLAGDQPQHF.

In this sample, this clone turned up a few times. The V gene is TRBV4-2, the J gene TRBJ1-3, with D maybe TRBD1 (6 bases). CDR1 and CDR2 from the germline V gene are LGHNA and YNFKEQ. This CDR3 is 16 amino acids long. V was pared by 0 bases and J by 2 bases, with 11 bases between. The CDR3 DNA reads TGTGCCAGCAGCCAAGATCAAGCAGGGGCTGGAAACACCATATATTTT. Translated, it gives CASSQDQAGAGNTIYF.

Note on this clone: The same CDR3 can be traced to other DNA sequences in this sample. The chain employs TRBV7-2 and TRBJ2-3; D is unclear. Per germline, CDR1 SGHTA and CDR2 FQGNSA. V was trimmed by 1 base and J by 5 bases, leaving 7 bases between them. This CDR3 region has 13 residues. The CDR3 DNA reads as TGTGCCAGCAGCTTAGGTCCCAAAGATACGCAGTATTTT. Its translation: CASSLGPKDTQYF.

This chain links TRBV7-9 with TRBJ2-7; 10 nucleotides agree with TRBD1. Losses at the gene ends were 4 bases for V and 3 bases for J; bases not matched to a gene: 6. Germline CDR1 SEHNR, CDR2 FQNEAQ (reference sequence). The CDR3 totals 15 residues. The CDR3 reads CASSSSRTGGYEQYF. In DNA form, the CDR3 reads TGTGCCAGCAGCTCCTCAAGGACAGGGGGCTACGAGCAGTACTTC.

V gene TRBV10-1 combines with J gene TRBJ1-2; maybe TRBD1 (6 bases). The germline gives CDR1 WNHNN, CDR2 SYGVQD (reference sequence). Trimming shortened V by 7 bases and J by 2 bases, and 14 bases separated the two germline ends. This CDR3 region has 14 residues. CDR3 bases: TGCGCCAGCAAGGTAGGACAGAGAAACTATGGCTACACCTTC. Translated, it gives CASKVGQRNYGYTF.

Only a few counts were recorded for this clone. The rearrangement joins TRBV18 to TRBJ2-7, with D possibly being TRBD1 (6 bases). With 8 bases removed from V and 2 bases from J, the gap between germline ends came to 13 bases. The CDR3 sequence is 13 residues long. The V gene's germline CDR1 is KGHSH and CDR2 LQKENI. This CDR3 is CASRVGGTYEQYF. The CDR3 DNA sequence: TGTGCCAGCCGTGTTGGGGGCACCTACGAGCAGTACTTC. Supplemented by reference TRBV18 and TRBJ2-7, the full variable domain reads NAGVMQNPRHLVRRRGQEARLRCSPMKGHSHVYWYRQLPEEGLKFMVYLQKENIIDESGMPKERFSAEFPKEGPSILRIQQVVRGDSAAYFCASRVGGTYEQYFGPGTRLTVT.

This sequence joins TRBV5-4 and TRBJ1-2; D is undetermined. Trimming left V 3 bases short and J 5 bases short, with 8 bases between. CDR1 and CDR2 from the germline V gene are SGHNT and YYREEE (reference sequence). The CDR3 extends over 12 amino acids. CDR3 protein: CASSSGAYGYTF. CDR3 DNA sequence: TGTGCCAGCAGCTCGGGAGCGTATGGCTACACCTTC.

This rearrangement joins TRBV19 to TRBJ1-3; no clear D. The length of the CDR3 is 16 residues. CDR1 and CDR2 from the germline V gene are LNHDA and SQIVND (reference sequence). V shed 5 bases and J shed 0 bases, with 14 bases lying between them. The CDR3 loop is CASSPDRHYSGNTIYF. The CDR3 DNA follows: TGTGCCAGTAGTCCCGATAGGCACTACTCTGGAAACACCATATATTTT.

The genes are TRBV4-1 and TRBJ1-5; D is uncertain. The V gene lost 0 bases and the J gene lost 5 bases, with 5 bases spanning the gap. CDR3 size: 13 residues. CDR1 and CDR2 (germline): MGHRA, YSYEKL. CDR3 coding DNA: TGCGCCAGCAGCCAAGAAGACTATCAGCCCCAGCATTTT. This sequence encodes CASSQEDYQPQHF.

The CDR3 spells CASSVPNSPLHF. DNA for the CDR3: TGTGCCAGCAGCGTTCCAAATTCACCCCTCCACTTT. The V gene is TRBV9, the J gene TRBJ1-6, with unresolved D. This CDR3 is 12 amino acids long. V lost 2 bases and J lost 7, with 4 bases in between. CDR1 is SGDLS and CDR2 is YYNGEE in the germline V gene.

The V call is TRBV7-3, the J call TRBJ1-1; D gene uncertain. Germline CDR1 reads SGHTA; CDR2 reads FQGTGA. Trimming pared 7 bases from V and 5 bases from J, leaving 14 bases between. The CDR3 covers 13 residues. CDR3 in amino acids: CASMKEVGTEAFF. The DNA of the CDR3 is TGTGCCAGCATGAAGGAGGTTGGGACTGAAGCTTTCTTT.

The genes are TRBV10-3 and TRBJ2-5, with D unresolved. Per germline, CDR1 ENHRY and CDR2 SYGVKD. Trimming took off 11 bases at V and 5 bases at J, with 12 bases between the two ends. The CDR3 consists of 11 residues. In DNA form, the CDR3 reads TGTGCCTCCTTGAAGAGGGAGACCCAGTACTTC. Translated: CASLKRETQYF.

The chain has TRBV6-1 and TRBJ1-3; D is unclear. V shed 11 bases and J shed 0 bases, with 11 bases lying between them. This CDR3 has 13 residues. The germline V gene encodes CDR1 MNHNS and CDR2 SASEGT. The CDR3 here is CAGASSSGNTIYF. The CDR3 region has the DNA TGTGCCGGTGCGAGTTCCTCTGGAAACACCATATATTTT.

The chain has TRBV19 and TRBJ1-1, with a weak D call TRBD1 (5 bases). Germline CDR1 and CDR2: LNHDA and SQIVND (reference sequence). CDR3 size: 15 residues. Trimming stripped 4 bases from V and 2 bases from J, with 14 bases between. The CDR3 sequence is CASSTLSQGNTEAFF. The CDR3 DNA is TGTGCCAGTAGTACCTTATCGCAGGGAAACACTGAAGCTTTCTTT.

This chain uses TRBV4-1 with TRBJ2-2; TRBD2 matches 12 bases. V gave up 3 bases and J gave up 7 bases; unmatched junction bases: 6. The CDR3 is 16 residues long. Per the germline V gene, CDR1 is MGHRA and CDR2 is YSYEKL. CDR3 protein: CASSQASGRAIGELFF. Written as DNA, the CDR3 is TGCGCCAGCAGCCAGGCTAGCGGGAGGGCCATCGGGGAGCTGTTTTTT.

The chain is built from TRBV5-1 and TRBJ2-3; 13 nucleotides agree with TRBD2. V lost 4 bases and J lost 5; bases outside the gene matches: 7. The CDR3 has 16 amino acids. Germline V gene sequence: CDR1 SGHRS, CDR2 YFSETQ. CDR3 residues: CASSPGLAGVEDTQYF. CDR3 DNA: TGCGCCAGCAGCCCAGGACTAGCGGGGGTGGAAGATACGCAGTATTTT.

This chain joins TRBV14 and TRBJ2-3; the match to TRBD2 covers 9 bases. J was trimmed by 4 bases and V by 3 bases; bases with no gene match: 5. Per the germline V gene, CDR1 is SGHDN and CDR2 is FVKESK. CDR3 length: 15 amino acids. This chain's CDR3 is CASSHIAGVADTQYF. For the CDR3, the DNA is TGTGCCAGCAGCCACATAGCGGGAGTAGCAGATACGCAGTATTTT.

The chain links TRBV5-6 to TRBJ2-1, with TRBD2 matching 12 bases. V shed 6 bases and J 2 bases; nucleotides not matched to a gene: 6. The length of the CDR3 is 16 residues. Germline assignment: CDR1 SGHDT and CDR2 YYEEEE. CDR3 in DNA: TGTGCCAGCACCCCGGGACTAGCGGGTCCCTACAATGAGCAGTTCTTC. Its protein is CASTPGLAGPYNEQFF.

The chain combines TRBV7-2 with TRBJ2-7, with 9 bases matching TRBD1. The V and J ends lost 5 bases and 1 base, in that order; junction bases with no gene match: 12. The germline gives CDR1 SGHTA, CDR2 FQGNSA. The CDR3 sequence is 17 residues long. Here the CDR3 reads CASSLPDRGEISYEQYF. The DNA for the CDR3 is TGTGCCAGCAGCCTACCGGACAGGGGCGAAATTTCCTACGAGCAGTACTTC.

In this sample, this clone turned up once. V usage is TRBV27 and J usage is TRBJ2-1, with 10 bases fitting TRBD1. Germline V gene data show CDR1 as MNHEY and CDR2 as SMNVEV (reference sequence). The ends lost 5 bases at V and 8 bases at J; junction bases unmatched: 6. The CDR3 consists of 14 residues. The CDR3 coding sequence is TGTGCCAGCAGTCCGGACAGGGGGAATCATGAGCAGTTCTTC. Residues: CASSPDRGNHEQFF.

The table lists this clone with a few counts. This rearrangement joins TRBV12-2 to TRBJ2-5; the D segment call TRBD2 is taken from the table without a DNA check. TRBV12-2 is noted as a pseudogene. The CDR3 loop spans 18 amino acids. As DNA, the CDR3 is TGTGCAAGTCGCTTACCTCGGGGAGATACATCTAACCAAGAGACCCAGTACTTC. Translated, it gives CASRLPRGDTSNQETQYF.

The rearrangement links TRBV5-1 to TRBJ2-4; a weak D match, TRBD2 (5 bases). V lost 0 bases, J lost 6 bases, and 13 bases lay in between. This CDR3 is built from 15 residues. Germline CDR1 SGHRS, CDR2 YFSETQ. CDR3 sequence reads: CASSLAGGSLNIQYF. CDR3 coding DNA: TGCGCCAGCAGCTTGGCCGGCGGGTCCCTAAACATTCAGTACTTC. Together with reference TRBV5-1 and TRBJ2-4, the CDR3 gives the full variable domain: KAGVTQTPRYLIKTRGQQVTLSCSPISGHRSVSWYQQTPGQGLQFLFEYFSETQRNKGNFPGRFSGRQFSNSRSEMNVSTLELGDSALYLCASSLAGGSLNIQYFGAGTRLSVL.

This rearrangement joins TRBV9 to TRBJ2-1, with 8 positions matching TRBD1. The V gene's germline CDR1 is SGDLS and CDR2 YYNGEE. The CDR3 extends over 16 amino acids. The V segment lost 4 bases and the J segment 0 bases; nucleotides outside the gene matches: 6. CDR3 in DNA: TGTGCCAGCAGCCCGACCGACAGGGGCTCCTACAATGAGCAGTTCTTC. Its translation: CASSPTDRGSYNEQFF.

This clone appeared a single time. The J gene is TRBJ2-7, the V gene TRBV27; the D is unclear. From germline, CDR1 is MNHEY and CDR2 SMNVEV (reference sequence). CDR3 length equals 14 residues. V was trimmed by 2 bases and J by 2 bases, leaving 10 bases between them. CDR3 nucleotide sequence: TGTGCCAGCAGTTTAGTTACTGAAGCCTACGAGCAGTACTTC. Amino acid sequence: CASSLVTEAYEQYF.

The chain links TRBV7-2 to TRBJ1-5, with TRBD1 as a possible D gene (6 bases). Germline V gives CDR1 SGHTA, CDR2 FQGNSA. The CDR3 covers 15 residues. Trimming took 0 bases from V and 7 from J, leaving 13 bases between them. The CDR3 is CASSLAGGTKQPQHF. CDR3 nucleotide sequence: TGTGCCAGCAGCTTAGCAGGGGGTACGAAGCAGCCCCAGCATTTT.

V gene TRBV27 combines with J gene TRBJ2-7; weak D call: TRBD2 (6 bases). The germline CDR1 and CDR2 sequences are MNHEY and SMNVEV (reference sequence). The CDR3 has 15 residues. Trimming left V 1 base short and J 5 bases short, with 15 bases between. The CDR3 here is CASSLLGGVGNEQYF. The CDR3 DNA is TGTGCCAGCAGTTTATTAGGCGGGGTCGGGAACGAGCAGTACTTC.

This chain links TRBV28 with TRBJ2-7, with D possibly matching TRBD1 (6 bases). Per germline, CDR1 MDHEN and CDR2 SYDVKM. Trimming shortened V by 6 bases and J by 7 bases, and 19 bases separated the two germline ends. The CDR3 is made up of 14 amino acids. CDR3 sequence: CASSAPQGLREQYF. CDR3 bases: TGTGCCAGCAGCGCCCCACAGGGTTTGAGGGAGCAGTACTTC.

The J gene is TRBJ2-3, the V gene TRBV4-3, with 13 bases identical to TRBD2. The CDR3 extends over 19 amino acids. The germline CDR1 and CDR2 sequences are LGHNA and YSLEER. Trimming at V came to 4 bases and at J to 2 bases, leaving 12 bases not matched to a gene. CDR3 DNA: TGCGCCAGCAGCCGTAAAAGGGGGACTAGCGGGGAAACCACAGATACGCAGTATTTT. This encodes CASSRKRGTSGETTDTQYF.

The chain links TRBV2 to TRBJ2-7, with D possibly TRBD2 on 6 matching bases. Germline CDR1 and CDR2: SNHLY and FYNNEI. Between the trimmed V and J ends, which lost 7 bases and 0 bases, there was a span of 10 bases. The CDR3 contains 13 residues. This CDR3 is CASTGESSYEQYF. CDR3 nucleotide sequence: TGTGCCAGCACGGGGGAAAGCTCCTACGAGCAGTACTTC.